A single sample gave rise to the 8 T cell receptor beta chains below, sequenced in a study of cytomegalovirus exposure and HLA in healthy donors. The PCR ran on 60 Vbeta and 13 Jbeta primers. Using immunoSEQ multiplex PCR, the repertoire was profiled, and TCRdb retains in-frame clones only, with some absent. The data hold 200,000 or so clones, with approximately 87% observed a single time. Material for sequencing was PBMCs. The receptors derive from a man aged 25 to 40 in good health and CMV-seronegative.

The chain couples TRBV11-2 to TRBJ1-1, with 9 bases identical to TRBD1. The ends lost 5 bases at V and 5 bases at J; junction bases unmatched: 9. CDR1 and CDR2 from the germline V gene are SGHAT and FQNNGV. This CDR3 is 15 amino acids long. The CDR3: CASSLRTGEPTEAFF. For the CDR3, the DNA is TGTGCCAGCAGCCTTCGGACAGGGGAACCTACTGAAGCTTTCTTT.

V gene TRBV5-6 combines with J gene TRBJ1-4; unclear D gene. Germline V gene sequence: CDR1 SGHDT, CDR2 YYEEEE. CDR3 length: 12 amino acids. Trimming left V 3 bases short and J 5 bases short, with 5 bases between. The CDR3 bases are TGTGCCAGCAGCTCCTCCAATGAAAAACTGTTTTTT. The encoded protein is CASSSSNEKLFF. Together with reference TRBV5-6 and TRBJ1-4, the CDR3 gives the full variable domain: DAGVTQSPTHLIKTRGQQVTLRCSPKSGHDTVSWYQQALGQGPQFIFQYYEEEERQRGNFPDRFSGHQFPNYSSELNVNALLLGDSALYLCASSSSNEKLFFGSGTQLSVL.

The rearrangement links TRBV19 to TRBJ1-2; TRBD1 matches at 7 bases. CDR1 is LNHDA and CDR2 is SQIVND in the germline V gene (reference sequence). Unmatched junction bases numbered 9, after V lost 4 bases and J lost 4 bases. There are 15 residues in the CDR3. Here the CDR3 DNA reads TGTGCCAGTAGTAACCCCTCCGGGACAGCCTATGGCTACACCTTC. Translated: CASSNPSGTAYGYTF.

V usage is TRBV19 and J usage is TRBJ2-6; 7 bases match TRBD1. Germline V gene data show CDR1 as LNHDA and CDR2 as SQIVND (reference sequence). The CDR3 contains 16 residues. The J segment lost 0 bases and the V segment lost 5 bases, leaving 4 bases of the junction unmatched. The CDR3 region has the DNA TGTGCCAGTAGTCCCCGGGACAGCTCTGGGGCCAACGTCCTGACTTTC. This gives the protein CASSPRDSSGANVLTF.

This chain connects TRBV28 to TRBJ1-2; 7 bases align to TRBD1. CDR3 size: 14 residues. J was trimmed by 7 bases and V by 1 base; bases with no gene match: 6. CDR1 and CDR2 from the germline V gene are MDHEN and SYDVKM. CDR3 amino acids: CASSLSDRIRGYTF. CDR3 DNA sequence: TGTGCCAGCAGTTTATCGGACAGGATTCGTGGCTACACCTTC.

V gene TRBV27 combines with J gene TRBJ2-1; possible D gene TRBD1, 6 bases. Looked up from germline, CDR1 is MNHEY and CDR2 is SMNVEV (reference sequence). This CDR3 region has 14 residues. V was shortened by 5 bases and J by 10 bases, with 18 bases between the two germline ends. CDR3 sequence (DNA): TGTGCCAGCAGTGGATACACCCGGACAGTCGAGCAGTTCTTC. Its protein is CASSGYTRTVEQFF.

The chain is built from TRBV28 and TRBJ2-3; TRBD1 matches at 10 bases. Per germline, CDR1 MDHEN and CDR2 SYDVKM. CDR3 length equals 14 residues. V dropped 5 bases and J dropped 5; count of bases not matched to a gene: 4. CDR3 sequence (DNA): TGTGCCAGCAGTGTGACAGGGGGCGGAGATACGCAGTATTTT. This translates into CASSVTGGGDTQYF.

The V and J genes are TRBV7-2 and TRBJ2-7, with 11 bases identical to TRBD1. V lost 11 bases, J lost 4 bases, and 7 bases stayed unmatched. From germline, CDR1 is SGHTA and CDR2 FQGNSA. This CDR3 is built from 13 residues. The CDR3 nucleotides are TGTGCCGGGGGAAGGGACAGGGGGTACGAGCAGTACTTC. Translated, it gives CAGGRDRGYEQYF.